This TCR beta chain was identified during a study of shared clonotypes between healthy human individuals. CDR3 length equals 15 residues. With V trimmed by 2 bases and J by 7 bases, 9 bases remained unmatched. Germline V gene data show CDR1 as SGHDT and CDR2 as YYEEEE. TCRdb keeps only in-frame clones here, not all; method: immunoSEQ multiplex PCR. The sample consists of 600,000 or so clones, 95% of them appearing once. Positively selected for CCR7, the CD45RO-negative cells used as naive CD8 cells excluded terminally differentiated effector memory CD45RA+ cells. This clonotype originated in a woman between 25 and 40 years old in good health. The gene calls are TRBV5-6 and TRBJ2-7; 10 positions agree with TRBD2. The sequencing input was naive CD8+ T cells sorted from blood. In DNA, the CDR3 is TGTGCCAGCAGCTTCTGGACTAGCGGAACTAGAGAGCAGTACTTC. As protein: CASSFWTSGTREQYF. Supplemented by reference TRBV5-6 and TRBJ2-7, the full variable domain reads DAGVTQSPTHLIKTRGQQVTLRCSPKSGHDTVSWYQQALGQGPQFIFQYYEEEERQRGNFPDRFSGHQFPNYSSELNVNALLLGDSALYLCASSFWTSGTREQYFGPGTRLTVT.